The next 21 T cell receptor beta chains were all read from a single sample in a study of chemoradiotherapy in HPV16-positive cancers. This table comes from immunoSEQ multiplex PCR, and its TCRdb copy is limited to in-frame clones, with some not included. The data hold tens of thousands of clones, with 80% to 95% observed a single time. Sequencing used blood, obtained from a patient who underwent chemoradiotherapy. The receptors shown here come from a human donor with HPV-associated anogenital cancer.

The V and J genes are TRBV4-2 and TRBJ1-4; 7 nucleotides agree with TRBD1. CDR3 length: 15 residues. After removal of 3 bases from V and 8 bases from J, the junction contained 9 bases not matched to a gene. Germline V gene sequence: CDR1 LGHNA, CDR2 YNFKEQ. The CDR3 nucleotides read TGTGCCAGCAGCCACAGGGGGGGGGCAGTCGAAAAACTGTTTTTT. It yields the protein CASSHRGGAVEKLFF.

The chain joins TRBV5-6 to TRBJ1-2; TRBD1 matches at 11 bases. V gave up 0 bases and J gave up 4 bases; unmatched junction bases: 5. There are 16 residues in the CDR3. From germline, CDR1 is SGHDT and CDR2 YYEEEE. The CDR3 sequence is CASSLAGQGGSYGYTF. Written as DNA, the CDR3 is TGTGCCAGCAGCTTGGCGGGACAGGGGGGATCCTATGGCTACACCTTC. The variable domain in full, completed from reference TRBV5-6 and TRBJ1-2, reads DAGVTQSPTHLIKTRGQQVTLRCSPKSGHDTVSWYQQALGQGPQFIFQYYEEEERQRGNFPDRFSGHQFPNYSSELNVNALLLGDSALYLCASSLAGQGGSYGYTFGSGTRLTVV.

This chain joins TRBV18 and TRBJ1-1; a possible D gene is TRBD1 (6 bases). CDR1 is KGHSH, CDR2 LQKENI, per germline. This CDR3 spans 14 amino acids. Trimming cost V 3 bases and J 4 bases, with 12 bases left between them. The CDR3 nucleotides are TGTGCCAGCTCACCGTCGGGACACTTCACTGAAGCTTTCTTT. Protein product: CASSPSGHFTEAFF.

The CDR3 loop reads CASRGRGQGELGNYGYTF. CDR3 nucleotides: TGCGCCAGCAGGGGCCGAGGACAGGGAGAGTTGGGTAACTATGGCTACACCTTC. The chain links TRBV10-1 to TRBJ1-2, with 8 positions matching TRBD1. CDR3 length: 18 amino acids. The trim removed 6 bases at V and 1 base at J, leaving 16 bases unmatched. Germline-derived CDR1 and CDR2 are WNHNN and SYGVQD (reference sequence).

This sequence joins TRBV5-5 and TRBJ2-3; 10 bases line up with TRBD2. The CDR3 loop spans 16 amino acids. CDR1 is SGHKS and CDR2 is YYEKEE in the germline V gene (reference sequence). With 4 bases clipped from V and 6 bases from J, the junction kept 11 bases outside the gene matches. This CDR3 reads CASSHPLAGVGDTQYF. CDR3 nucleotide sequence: TGTGCCAGCAGCCACCCCCTAGCGGGAGTCGGGGATACGCAGTATTTT.

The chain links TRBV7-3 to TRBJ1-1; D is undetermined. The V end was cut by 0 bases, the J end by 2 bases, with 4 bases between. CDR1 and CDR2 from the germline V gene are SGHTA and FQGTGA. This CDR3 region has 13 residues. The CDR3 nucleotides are TGTGCCAGCAGCTTAACCAGAAACACTGAAGCTTTCTTT. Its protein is CASSLTRNTEAFF. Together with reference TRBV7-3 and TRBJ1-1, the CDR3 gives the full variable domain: GAGVSQTPSNKVTEKGKYVELRCDPISGHTALYWYRQSLGQGPEFLIYFQGTGAADDSGLPNDRFFAVRPEGSVSTLKIQRTERGDSAVYLCASSLTRNTEAFFGQGTRLTVV.

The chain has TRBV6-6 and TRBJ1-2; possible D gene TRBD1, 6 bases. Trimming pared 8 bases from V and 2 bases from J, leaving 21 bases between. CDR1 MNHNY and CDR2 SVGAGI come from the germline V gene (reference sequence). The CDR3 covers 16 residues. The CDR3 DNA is TGTGCCAGCGACCTCGAGGGATGGGGGGGCAACTATGGCTACACCTTC. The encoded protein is CASDLEGWGGNYGYTF.

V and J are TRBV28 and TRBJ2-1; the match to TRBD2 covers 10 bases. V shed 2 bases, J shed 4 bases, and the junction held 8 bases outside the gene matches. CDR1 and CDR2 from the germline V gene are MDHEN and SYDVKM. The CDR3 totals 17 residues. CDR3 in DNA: TGTGCCAGCAGTTTAGAGCGGGGGGGCTGGGGTTACAATGAGCAGTTCTTC. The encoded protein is CASSLERGGWGYNEQFF.

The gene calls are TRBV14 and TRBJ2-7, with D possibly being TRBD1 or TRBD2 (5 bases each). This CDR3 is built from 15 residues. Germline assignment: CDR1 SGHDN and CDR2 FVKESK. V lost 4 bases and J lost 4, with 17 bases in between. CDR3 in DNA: TGTGCCAGCAGCCTTATAGGGGACCTTGCATACGAGCAGTACTTC. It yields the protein CASSLIGDLAYEQYF.

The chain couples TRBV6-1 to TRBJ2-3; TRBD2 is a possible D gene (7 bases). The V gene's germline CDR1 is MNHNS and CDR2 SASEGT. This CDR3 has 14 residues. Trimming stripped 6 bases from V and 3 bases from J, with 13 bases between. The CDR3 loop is CASSQGRDTDTQYF. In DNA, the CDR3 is TGTGCCAGCAGCCAGGGGAGGGATACAGATACGCAGTATTTT.

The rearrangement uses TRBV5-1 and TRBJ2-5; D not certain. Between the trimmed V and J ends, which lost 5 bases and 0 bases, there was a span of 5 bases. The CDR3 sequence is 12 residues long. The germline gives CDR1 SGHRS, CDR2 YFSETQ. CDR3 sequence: CASSFNQETQYF. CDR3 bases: TGCGCCAGCAGTTTCAACCAAGAGACCCAGTACTTC.

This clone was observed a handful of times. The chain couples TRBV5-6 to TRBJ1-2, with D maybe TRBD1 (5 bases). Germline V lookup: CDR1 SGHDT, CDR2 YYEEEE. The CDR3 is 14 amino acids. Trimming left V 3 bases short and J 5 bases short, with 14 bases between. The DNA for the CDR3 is TGTGCCAGCAGCTCCGGACAACGGCCTTATGGCTACACCTTC. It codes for CASSSGQRPYGYTF.

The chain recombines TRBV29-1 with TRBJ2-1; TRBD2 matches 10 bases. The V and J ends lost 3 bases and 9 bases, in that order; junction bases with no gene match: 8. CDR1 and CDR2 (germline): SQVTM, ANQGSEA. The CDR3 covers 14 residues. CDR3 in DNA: TGCAGCGTTGACAGCCCGGGACTAGCGAGTGAGCAGTTCTTC. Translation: CSVDSPGLASEQFF.

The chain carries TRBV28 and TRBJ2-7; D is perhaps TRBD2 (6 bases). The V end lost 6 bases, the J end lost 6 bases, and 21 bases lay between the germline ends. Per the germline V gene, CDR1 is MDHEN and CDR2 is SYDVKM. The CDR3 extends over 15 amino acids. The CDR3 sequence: CASSLPYGGPSEQYF. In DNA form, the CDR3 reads TGTGCCAGCAGCTTACCTTATGGAGGGCCAAGCGAGCAGTACTTC.

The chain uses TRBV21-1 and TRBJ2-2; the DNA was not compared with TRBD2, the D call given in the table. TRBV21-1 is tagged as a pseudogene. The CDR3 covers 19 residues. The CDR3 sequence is CASSSWREDEFYYTGELFF. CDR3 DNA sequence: TGTGCCAGCAGCTCCTGGCGGGAGGATGAATTTTACTACACCGGGGAGCTGTTTTTT.

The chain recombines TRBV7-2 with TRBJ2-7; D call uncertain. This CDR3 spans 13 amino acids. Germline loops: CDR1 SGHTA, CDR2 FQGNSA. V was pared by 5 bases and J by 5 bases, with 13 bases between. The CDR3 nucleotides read TGTGCCAGCAGCCCCCCTGCGAGTGACGAGCAGTACTTC. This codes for CASSPPASDEQYF.

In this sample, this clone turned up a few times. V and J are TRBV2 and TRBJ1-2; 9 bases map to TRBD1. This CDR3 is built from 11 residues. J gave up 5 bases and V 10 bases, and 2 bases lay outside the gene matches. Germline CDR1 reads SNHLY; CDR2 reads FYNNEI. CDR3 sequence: CATGTGYGYTF. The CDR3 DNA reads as TGTGCCACCGGGACAGGGTATGGCTACACCTTC. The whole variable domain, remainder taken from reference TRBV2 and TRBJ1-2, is EPEVTQTPSHQVTQMGQEVILRCVPISNHLYFYWYRQILGQKVEFLVSFYNNEISEKSEIFDDQFSVERPDGSNFTLKIRSTKLEDSAMYFCATGTGYGYTFGSGTRLTVV.

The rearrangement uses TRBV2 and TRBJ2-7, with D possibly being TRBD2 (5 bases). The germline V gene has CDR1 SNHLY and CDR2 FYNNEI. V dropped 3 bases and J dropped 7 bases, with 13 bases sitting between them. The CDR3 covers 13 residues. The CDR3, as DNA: TGTGCCAGCAGTGACGGGAATTTGGGGGAGCAGTACTTC. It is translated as CASSDGNLGEQYF.

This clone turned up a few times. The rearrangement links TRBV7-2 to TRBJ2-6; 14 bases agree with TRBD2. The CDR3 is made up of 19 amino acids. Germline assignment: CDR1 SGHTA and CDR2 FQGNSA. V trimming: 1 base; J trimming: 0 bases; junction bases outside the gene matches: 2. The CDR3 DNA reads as TGTGCCAGCAGCTTAGTCGGACTAGCGGGGGGCTCTGGGGCCAACGTCCTGACTTTC. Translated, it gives CASSLVGLAGGSGANVLTF. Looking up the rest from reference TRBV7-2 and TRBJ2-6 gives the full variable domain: GAGVSQSPSNKVTEKGKDVELRCDPISGHTALYWYRQSLGQGLEFLIYFQGNSAPDKSGLPSDRFSAERTGGSVSTLTIQRTQQEDSAVYLCASSLVGLAGGSGANVLTFGAGSRLTVL.

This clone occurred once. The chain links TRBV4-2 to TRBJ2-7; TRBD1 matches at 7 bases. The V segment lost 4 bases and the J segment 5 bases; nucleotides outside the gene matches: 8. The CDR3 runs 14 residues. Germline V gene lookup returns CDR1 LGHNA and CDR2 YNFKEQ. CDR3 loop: CASSRPTGAHEQYF. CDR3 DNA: TGTGCCAGCAGCCGCCCCACAGGGGCCCACGAGCAGTACTTC.

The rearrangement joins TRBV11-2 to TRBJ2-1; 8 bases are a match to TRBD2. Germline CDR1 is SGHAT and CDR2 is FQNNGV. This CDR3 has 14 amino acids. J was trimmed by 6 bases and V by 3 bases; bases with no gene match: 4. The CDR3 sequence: CASSFAGGGNEQFF. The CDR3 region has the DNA TGTGCCAGCAGCTTCGCGGGAGGAGGCAATGAGCAGTTCTTC.